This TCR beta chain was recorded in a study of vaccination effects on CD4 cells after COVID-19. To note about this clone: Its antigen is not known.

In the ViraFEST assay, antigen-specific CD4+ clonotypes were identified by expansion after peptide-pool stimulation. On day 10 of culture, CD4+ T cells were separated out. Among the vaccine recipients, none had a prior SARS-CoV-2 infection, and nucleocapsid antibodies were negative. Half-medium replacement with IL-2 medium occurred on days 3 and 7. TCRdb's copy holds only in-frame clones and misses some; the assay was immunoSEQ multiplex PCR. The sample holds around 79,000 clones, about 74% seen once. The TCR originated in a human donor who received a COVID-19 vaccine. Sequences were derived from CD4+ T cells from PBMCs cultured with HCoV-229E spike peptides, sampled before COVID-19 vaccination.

The CDR3 loop reads CASSLRGGGDTQYF. CDR3 DNA: TGTGCCAGCAGCCTAAGAGGGGGCGGAGATACGCAGTATTTT. J is TRBJ2-3 and V is TRBV2; 7 bases map to TRBD1. Germline V lookup: CDR1 SNHLY, CDR2 FYNNEI. V was pared by 6 bases and J by 5 bases, with 8 bases of the junction left unmatched. The CDR3 is made up of 14 amino acids.